Sequencing of this T cell receptor (beta chain) was carried out in a study of blood T cell repertoires in COVID-19. The authors' processing: Amplification of reference gene primers was used by the study to estimate nucleated cell counts. TCRdb's copy holds only in-frame clones and misses some; the assay was immunoSEQ multiplex PCR. V and J calls plus clone size are reproduced from that table; the DNA served to infer D and trimming. The profile covers 250,000 or so clones, with 70% to 90% appearing a single time and approximately 6.3% taken by the ten largest. Unmatched junction bases numbered 14, after V lost 4 bases and J lost 4 bases. Germline lookup yields CDR1 SGDLS and CDR2 YYNGEE. This CDR3 has 17 residues.

The origin of this receptor is a woman aged 55-69 years with active or convalescent COVID-19. The source material was peripheral blood. The V call is TRBV9, the J call TRBJ2-3; 8 bases fit TRBD2. The DNA for the CDR3 is TGTGCCAGCAGCCCCCAGCCCGGGACTAGGATTTCAGATACGCAGTATTTT. Amino acid sequence: CASSPQPGTRISDTQYF.